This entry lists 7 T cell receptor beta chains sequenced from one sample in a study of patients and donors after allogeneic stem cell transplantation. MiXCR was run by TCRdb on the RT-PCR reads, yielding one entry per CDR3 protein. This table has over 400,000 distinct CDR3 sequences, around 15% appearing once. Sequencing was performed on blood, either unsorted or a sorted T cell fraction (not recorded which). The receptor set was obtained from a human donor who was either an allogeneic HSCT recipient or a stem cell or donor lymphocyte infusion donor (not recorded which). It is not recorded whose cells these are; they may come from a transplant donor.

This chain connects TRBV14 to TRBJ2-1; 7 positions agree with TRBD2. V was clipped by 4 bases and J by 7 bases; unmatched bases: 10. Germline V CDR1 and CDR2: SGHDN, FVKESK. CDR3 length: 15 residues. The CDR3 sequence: CASSRAATSRNEQFF. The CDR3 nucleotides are TGTGCCAGCAGCCGAGCAGCGACTAGCAGGAATGAGCAGTTCTTC.

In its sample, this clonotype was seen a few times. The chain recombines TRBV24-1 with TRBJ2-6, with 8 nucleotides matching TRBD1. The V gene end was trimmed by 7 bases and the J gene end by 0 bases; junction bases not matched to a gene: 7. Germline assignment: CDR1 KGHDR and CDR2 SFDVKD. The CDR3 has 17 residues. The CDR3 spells CATSAGQASSGANVLTF. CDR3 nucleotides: TGTGCCACCAGCGCGGGACAGGCTAGCTCTGGGGCCAACGTCCTGACTTTC.

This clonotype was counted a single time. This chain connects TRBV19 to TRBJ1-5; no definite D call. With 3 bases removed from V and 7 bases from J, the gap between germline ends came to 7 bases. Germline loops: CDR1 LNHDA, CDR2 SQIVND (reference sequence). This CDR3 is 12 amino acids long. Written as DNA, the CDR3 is TGTGCCAGTAGTATGAGACACCAGCCCCAGCATTTT. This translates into CASSMRHQPQHF.

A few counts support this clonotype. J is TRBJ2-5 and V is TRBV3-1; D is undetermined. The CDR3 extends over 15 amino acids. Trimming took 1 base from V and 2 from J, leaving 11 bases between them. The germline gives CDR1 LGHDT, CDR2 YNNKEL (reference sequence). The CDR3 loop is CASSQVGFWQETQYF. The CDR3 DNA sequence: TGTGCCAGCAGCCAAGTGGGGTTCTGGCAAGAGACCCAGTACTTC.

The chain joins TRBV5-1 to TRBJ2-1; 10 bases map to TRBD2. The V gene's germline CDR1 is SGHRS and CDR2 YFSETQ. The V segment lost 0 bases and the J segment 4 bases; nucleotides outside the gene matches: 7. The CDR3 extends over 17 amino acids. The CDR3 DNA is TGCGCCAGCAGCTTGGATAAACTAGCGGGAAAGTACAATGAGCAGTTCTTC. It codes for CASSLDKLAGKYNEQFF. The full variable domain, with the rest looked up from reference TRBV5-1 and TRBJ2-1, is KAGVTQTPRYLIKTRGQQVTLSCSPISGHRSVSWYQQTPGQGLQFLFEYFSETQRNKGNFPGRFSGRQFSNSRSEMNVSTLELGDSALYLCASSLDKLAGKYNEQFFGPGTRLTVL.

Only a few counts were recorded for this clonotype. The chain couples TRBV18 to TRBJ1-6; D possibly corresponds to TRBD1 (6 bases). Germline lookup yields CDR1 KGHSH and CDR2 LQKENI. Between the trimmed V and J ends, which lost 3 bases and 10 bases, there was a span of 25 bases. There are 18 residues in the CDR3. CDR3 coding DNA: TGTGCCAGCTCACCGTGGACAGCAAGGGTAGACTTTTCCTCACCCCTCCACTTT. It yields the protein CASSPWTARVDFSSPLHF.

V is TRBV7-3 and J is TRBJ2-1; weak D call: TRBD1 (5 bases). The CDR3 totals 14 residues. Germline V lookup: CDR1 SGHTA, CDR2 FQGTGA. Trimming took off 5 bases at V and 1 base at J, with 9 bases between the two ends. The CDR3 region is CASSPPGSYNEQFF. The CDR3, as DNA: TGTGCCAGCAGCCCCCCAGGGTCCTACAATGAGCAGTTCTTC.